The 23 T cell receptor beta chains reported below all come from one sample, sequenced in a study of T cell clones after liver transplantation. Sequencing used immunoSEQ multiplex PCR; TCRdb keeps in-frame clones, though not all of them. The sample consists of about 120,000 clones, approximately 90% of them appearing once. The starting material was CD4+ T cells from blood, obtained 12 months after liver transplant. The receptors come from a human patient who received a liver transplant. Part of the T cell pool may stem from the graft donor.

The V and J genes are TRBV5-1 and TRBJ1-2; no clear D. CDR3 size: 15 residues. The V end was cut by 6 bases, the J end by 0 bases, with 15 bases between. Germline V gives CDR1 SGHRS, CDR2 YFSETQ. CDR3 protein: CASNPLPGANYGYTF. The CDR3 DNA is TGCGCCAGCAACCCCCTGCCCGGAGCTAACTATGGCTACACCTTC. The full variable domain, in which reference TRBV5-1 and TRBJ1-2 provide the parts outside the CDR3, is KAGVTQTPRYLIKTRGQQVTLSCSPISGHRSVSWYQQTPGQGLQFLFEYFSETQRNKGNFPGRFSGRQFSNSRSEMNVSTLELGDSALYLCASNPLPGANYGYTFGSGTRLTVV.

The chain carries TRBV15 and TRBJ1-5; D is ambiguous. This CDR3 spans 15 amino acids. The V end lost 2 bases, the J end lost 3 bases, and 11 bases lay between the germline ends. From germline, CDR1 is LNHNV and CDR2 YYDKDF (reference sequence). The CDR3 DNA is TGTGCCACCAGCAGAACCGGACGGTACAATCAGCCCCAGCATTTT. Encoded protein: CATSRTGRYNQPQHF.

The chain employs TRBV5-1 and TRBJ2-1; 8 positions agree with TRBD1. CDR3 length: 17 amino acids. The germline gives CDR1 SGHRS, CDR2 YFSETQ. V gave up 4 bases and J gave up 5 bases; unmatched junction bases: 14. In DNA form, the CDR3 reads TGCGCCAGCAGCGGAGGGACAGGTAGAGTGTCGGACAATGAGCAGTTCTTC. Its protein is CASSGGTGRVSDNEQFF.

The chain links TRBV28 to TRBJ2-1, with a tentative D call TRBD1 (5 bases). V lost 3 bases to trimming and J lost 9 bases, with 9 bases between them. Germline V CDR1 and CDR2: MDHEN, SYDVKM. The CDR3 totals 12 residues. For the CDR3, the DNA is TGTGCCAGCAGTTTCCTAGGGGTTGAGCAGTTCTTC. Amino acid sequence: CASSFLGVEQFF.

J is TRBJ2-7 and V is TRBV7-6, with TRBD1 matching over 8 bases. The CDR3 is 14 amino acids. Looked up from germline, CDR1 is SGHVS and CDR2 is FNYEAQ. Unmatched junction bases numbered 2, after V lost 4 bases and J lost 0 bases. The CDR3 DNA follows: TGTGCCAGCAGCTACACAGGGGGCTCCTACGAGCAGTACTTC. Translation gives CASSYTGGSYEQYF. Full variable domain (outside the CDR3, taken from reference TRBV7-6 and TRBJ2-7): GAGVSQSPRYKVTKRGQDVALRCDPISGHVSLYWYRQALGQGPEFLTYFNYEAQQDKSGLPNDRFSAERPEGSISTLTIQRTEQRDSAMYRCASSYTGGSYEQYFGPGTRLTVT.

This clone was seen more than once but under ten times. The CDR3 loop reads CASSEWVDYNEQFF. In DNA, the CDR3 is TGTGCCAGCAGTGAATGGGTAGACTACAATGAGCAGTTCTTC. V is TRBV2 and J is TRBJ2-1; D unclear. CDR1 and CDR2 (germline): SNHLY, FYNNEI. Trimming took off 2 bases at V and 3 bases at J, with 8 bases between the two ends. This CDR3 has 14 residues.

The chain recombines TRBV28 with TRBJ2-7; 8 positions match TRBD1. Germline V gives CDR1 MDHEN, CDR2 SYDVKM. The CDR3 is 14 amino acids. V trimming: 6 bases; J trimming: 4 bases; junction bases outside the gene matches: 8. CDR3 in amino acids: CASSYGTGSYEQYF. The CDR3 DNA reads as TGTGCCAGCAGCTACGGGACAGGATCATACGAGCAGTACTTC.

CDR3 region: CASSPRVLQYF. CDR3 coding DNA: TGTGCCAGCAGCCCAAGGGTGTTGCAGTACTTC. The genes are TRBV14 and TRBJ2-7; D unclear. Germline CDR1 and CDR2: SGHDN and FVKESK. The CDR3 runs to 11 residues. The V end lost 4 bases, the J end lost 9 bases, and 10 bases lay between the germline ends.

This chain uses TRBV11-1 with TRBJ2-7; D is possibly TRBD1 or TRBD2 (6 bases each). Germline assignment: CDR1 SGHAT and CDR2 FQDESV (reference sequence). The CDR3 is made up of 14 amino acids. The V end lost 5 bases, the J end lost 2 bases, and 13 bases lay between the germline ends. The CDR3 region is CASSRVGGPYEQYF. The CDR3, as DNA: TGTGCCAGCAGCCGGGTTGGGGGGCCCTACGAGCAGTACTTC.

For this clone: This may be a read error: a much more frequent sequence differs by one nucleotide. This chain connects TRBV7-2 to TRBJ1-5; D unresolved. This CDR3 has 13 amino acids. V shed 5 bases and J shed 5 bases, with 10 bases lying between them. The V gene's germline CDR1 is SGHTA and CDR2 FQGNSA. In DNA, the CDR3 is TGTGCCAGCAGCCCAAGGTGGGATCAGCCCCAGCATTTT. Translating it yields CASSPRWDQPQHF.

In nucleotides, the CDR3 is TGTGCCAGCTCACCTGACCCGCCGGGGGCGGGCACTGAAGCTTTCTTT. Translated: CASSPDPPGAGTEAFF. The V and J genes are TRBV18 and TRBJ1-1; TRBD1 might be the D (6 bases). Between the trimmed V and J ends, which lost 3 bases and 4 bases, there was a span of 18 bases. CDR1 KGHSH and CDR2 LQKENI come from the germline V gene. This CDR3 comprises 16 residues.

J is TRBJ2-3 and V is TRBV7-8; 10 nucleotides align to TRBD2. The CDR3 runs to 18 residues. Trimming at V came to 6 bases and at J to 5 bases, leaving 17 bases not matched to a gene. In germline, CDR1 is SGHVS, CDR2 FQNEAQ. The CDR3 loop reads CASRNRGGSGRFIDTQYF. CDR3 sequence (DNA): TGTGCCAGCAGGAACCGAGGGGGTAGCGGGAGGTTTATAGATACGCAGTATTTT. The complete variable domain, with remaining parts taken from reference TRBV7-8 and TRBJ2-3, reads GAGVSQSPRYKVAKRGQDVALRCDPISGHVSLFWYQQALGQGPEFLTYFQNEAQLDKSGLPSDRFFAERPEGSVSTLKIQRTQQEDSAVYLCASRNRGGSGRFIDTQYFGPGTRLTVL.

The chain links TRBV4-2 to TRBJ2-3, with D unclear. The V gene's germline CDR1 is LGHNA and CDR2 YNFKEQ. The CDR3 contains 13 residues. Trimming removed 0 bases from V and 10 bases from J, with 11 bases in between. CDR3 sequence reads: CASSQENWRAQYF. DNA for the CDR3: TGTGCCAGCAGCCAAGAGAACTGGCGAGCGCAGTATTTT.

The chain's CDR3 is CASRPFVGTEAFF. In nucleotides, the CDR3 is TGTGCCAGCAGACCGTTCGTCGGCACTGAAGCTTTCTTT. The chain links TRBV27 to TRBJ1-1; D gene unclear. CDR1 and CDR2 from the germline V gene are MNHEY and SMNVEV (reference sequence). The V gene lost 6 bases and the J gene lost 4 bases, with 12 bases spanning the gap. The CDR3 spans 13 residues.

V gene TRBV18 combines with J gene TRBJ2-7; TRBD1 or TRBD2 may be the D gene (5 bases each). In germline, CDR1 is KGHSH, CDR2 LQKENI. The V end lost 3 bases, the J end lost 4 bases, and 19 bases lay between the germline ends. The CDR3 sequence is 16 residues long. In DNA form, the CDR3 reads TGTGCCAGCTCACCGGTCAAACGGTGGGGGTCGTACGAGCAGTACTTC. This codes for CASSPVKRWGSYEQYF. Drawing the rest from reference TRBV18 and TRBJ2-7, the complete variable domain is NAGVMQNPRHLVRRRGQEARLRCSPMKGHSHVYWYRQLPEEGLKFMVYLQKENIIDESGMPKERFSAEFPKEGPSILRIQQVVRGDSAAYFCASSPVKRWGSYEQYFGPGTRLTVT.

The V call is TRBV7-7, the J call TRBJ2-5; the match to TRBD2 covers 11 bases. This CDR3 has 15 amino acids. With V trimmed by 5 bases and J by 2 bases, 4 bases remained unmatched. Germline loops: CDR1 SSHAT, CDR2 FNYEAQ (reference sequence). DNA of the CDR3: TGTGCCAGCAGCCGCCGGACTAGCGGGCAAGAGACCCAGTACTTC. It encodes CASSRRTSGQETQYF.

The chain carries TRBV18 and TRBJ1-1, with 7 bases matching TRBD1. The CDR3 contains 16 residues. With V trimmed by 1 base and J by 3 bases, 8 bases remained unmatched. From germline, CDR1 is KGHSH and CDR2 LQKENI. The CDR3, as DNA: TGTGCCAGCTCACCACTTGAGGGACAGCTACACACTGAAGCTTTCTTT. Protein product: CASSPLEGQLHTEAFF.

This clone was detected a few times. This sequence joins TRBV28 and TRBJ1-2; maybe TRBD1 (5 bases). The CDR3 covers 12 residues. Between the trimmed V and J ends, which lost 10 bases and 2 bases, there was a span of 11 bases. Germline V gene lookup returns CDR1 MDHEN and CDR2 SYDVKM. CDR3 nucleotide sequence: TGTGCCACGGGACGGCTAAACTATGGCTACACCTTC. It codes for CATGRLNYGYTF.

The rearrangement uses TRBV6-1 and TRBJ2-5, with D maybe TRBD2 (6 bases). Germline CDR1 and CDR2: MNHNS and SASEGT. The CDR3 is 16 amino acids. Trimming removed 1 base at V and 4 bases at J, with 16 bases between. In DNA, the CDR3 is TGTGCCAGCAGTGAAGGAGTTGTGGCGGGGCGAGAGACCCAGTACTTC. It encodes CASSEGVVAGRETQYF.

This rearrangement joins TRBV9 to TRBJ2-5; 9 nucleotides agree with TRBD1. CDR1 is SGDLS, CDR2 YYNGEE, per germline. The CDR3 runs to 16 residues. With V trimmed by 4 bases and J by 5 bases, 12 bases remained unmatched. This CDR3 is CASSKSGTGLGETQYF. CDR3 bases: TGTGCCAGCAGCAAATCCGGGACAGGGTTGGGCGAGACCCAGTACTTC.

This chain connects TRBV6-5 to TRBJ1-4, with no clear D. Germline loops: CDR1 MNHEY, CDR2 SVGAGI. The ends were cut back, 3 bases at V and 0 bases at J, with 8 bases in the middle. The CDR3 consists of 15 residues. This chain's CDR3 is CASSYRWATNEKLFF. Written as DNA, the CDR3 is TGTGCCAGCAGTTATAGATGGGCAACTAATGAAAAACTGTTTTTT.

This clone was observed once. The genes are TRBV7-3 and TRBJ2-1; D is uncertain. Germline V gene sequence: CDR1 SGHTA, CDR2 FQGTGA. The germline V and J ends were trimmed by 2 bases and 7 bases, with 12 bases remaining between them. The CDR3 contains 14 residues. The CDR3 DNA reads TGTGCCAGCAGCTTAGATCCCCAGGTGAATGAGCAGTTCTTC. It translates to CASSLDPQVNEQFF.

J is TRBJ2-5 and V is TRBV14; 7 bases agree with TRBD2. The J segment lost 6 bases and the V segment lost 1 base, leaving 11 bases of the junction unmatched. The CDR3 covers 16 residues. In germline, CDR1 is SGHDN, CDR2 FVKESK. The CDR3 protein is CASSQATSSPLKTQYF. Here the CDR3 DNA reads TGTGCCAGCAGCCAAGCGACTAGCTCTCCGTTGAAGACCCAGTACTTC. The full variable domain, rest sourced from reference TRBV14 and TRBJ2-5, is EAGVTQFPSHSVIEKGQTVTLRCDPISGHDNLYWYRRVMGKEIKFLLHFVKESKQDESGMPNNRFLAERTGGTYSTLKVQPAELEDSGVYFCASSQATSSPLKTQYFGPGTRLLVL.